This T cell receptor beta chain is from a study of shared clonotypes between healthy human individuals. Free of recent acute infections or vaccinations, the donors were healthy HIV-negative adults. Generated by immunoSEQ multiplex PCR, the TCRdb table keeps only in-frame clones and is missing some. Of 2 million to 2.5 million clones in the sample, around 95% were seen once. The germline CDR1 and CDR2 sequences are LNHDA and SQIVND (reference sequence). The V segment lost 4 bases and the J segment 4 bases; nucleotides outside the gene matches: 6. The CDR3 sequence is 14 residues long. The origin of this receptor is a man aged 18 to 29 in good health. The chain joins TRBV19 to TRBJ2-7; 8 nucleotides line up with TRBD1. Sequenced input: naive CD4+ T cells sorted from blood. The subset denotes: CD45RA+ positively selected. The CDR3 is CASSRPGGVYEQYF. In DNA form, the CDR3 reads TGTGCCAGTAGTAGGCCAGGGGGCGTTTACGAGCAGTACTTC. Variable domain in full (rest from reference TRBV19 and TRBJ2-7): DGGITQSPKYLFRKEGQNVTLSCEQNLNHDAMYWYRQDPGQGLRLIYYSQIVNDFQKGDIAEGYSVSREKKESFPLTVTSAQKNPTAFYLCASSRPGGVYEQYFGPGTRLTVT.